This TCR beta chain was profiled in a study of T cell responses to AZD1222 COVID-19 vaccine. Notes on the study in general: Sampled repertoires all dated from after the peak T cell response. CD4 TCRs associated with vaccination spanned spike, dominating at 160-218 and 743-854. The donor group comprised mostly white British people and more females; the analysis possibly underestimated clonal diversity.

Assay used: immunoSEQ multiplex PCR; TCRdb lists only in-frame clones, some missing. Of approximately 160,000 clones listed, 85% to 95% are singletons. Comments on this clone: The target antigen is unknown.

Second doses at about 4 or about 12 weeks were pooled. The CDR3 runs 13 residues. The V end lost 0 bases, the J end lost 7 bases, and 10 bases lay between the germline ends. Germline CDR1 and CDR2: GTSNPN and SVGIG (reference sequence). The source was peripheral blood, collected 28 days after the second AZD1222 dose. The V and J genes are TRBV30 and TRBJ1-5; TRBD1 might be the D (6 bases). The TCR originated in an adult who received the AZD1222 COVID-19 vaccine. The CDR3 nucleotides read TGTGCCTGGAGTGTACAGGGTAGCCAGCCCCAGCATTTT. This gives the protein CAWSVQGSQPQHF.